A single sample gave rise to the 32 T cell receptor beta chains below, sequenced in a study of T cells in Graves' hyperthyroidism and ophthalmopathy. Authors of the study amplified TCR beta CDR3 regions from RNA transcripts. The study used the HTBI primer set for a first-round RT-PCR of the TCR CDR3. TCRdb ran MiXCR on the multiplex PCR reads and lists one entry per CDR3 protein. The sample holds a few hundred thousand distinct CDR3 sequences; around 15% are singletons and the top ten take roughly 13%. Sequences were obtained from blood. The source of these receptors is a woman in her forties with Graves' hyperthyroidism.

This clonotype came up many times. The genes are TRBV12-3 or TRBV12-4 and TRBJ2-2; no definite D call. V was clipped by 7 bases and J by 6 bases, with 12 bases between them. The CDR3 runs to 13 residues. CDR3 residues: CASNSRVPGELFF. The CDR3 DNA is TGTGCCAGCAATTCCCGGGTTCCCGGGGAGCTGTTTTTT.

CDR3 loop: CASSMGRSTEAFF. CDR3 DNA sequence: TGTGCCAGTAGTATGGGGAGGAGTACTGAAGCTTTCTTT. V is TRBV19 and J is TRBJ1-1, with no clear D. The CDR3 sequence is 13 residues long. Trimming took off 3 bases at V and 5 bases at J, with 10 bases between the two ends. From germline, CDR1 is LNHDA and CDR2 SQIVND (reference sequence).

A few counts support this clonotype. This chain joins TRBV19 and TRBJ1-5, with D uncertain. The V end lost 0 bases, the J end lost 6 bases, and 12 bases lay between the germline ends. Germline V gives CDR1 LNHDA, CDR2 SQIVND (reference sequence). The CDR3 is made up of 15 amino acids. Here the CDR3 reads CASSIDLGLSQPQHF. CDR3 sequence (DNA): TGTGCCAGTAGTATAGACTTGGGGTTGAGTCAGCCCCAGCATTTT.

This clonotype has a count of ten or more. V and J are TRBV2 and TRBJ2-7; D is uncertain. In germline, CDR1 is SNHLY, CDR2 FYNNEI. The CDR3 runs to 12 residues. V gave up 9 bases and J gave up 2 bases, with 11 bases separating them. Here the CDR3 reads CASGTVPYEQYF. DNA of the CDR3: TGTGCCAGTGGAACAGTACCCTACGAGCAGTACTTC.

This clonotype has at least ten counts. The V call is TRBV27, the J call TRBJ1-4; D possibly corresponds to TRBD1 (6 bases). Per germline, CDR1 MNHEY and CDR2 SMNVEV (reference sequence). V was clipped by 6 bases and J by 3 bases, with 8 bases between them. CDR3 length equals 13 residues. The CDR3 spells CASRPGANEKLFF. The CDR3, as DNA: TGTGCCAGCAGGCCAGGGGCTAATGAAAAACTGTTTTTT.

V usage is TRBV12-3 or TRBV12-4 and J usage is TRBJ2-5; weak D call: TRBD1 (5 bases). The CDR3 sequence is 14 residues long. The V end lost 5 bases, the J end lost 5 bases, and 15 bases lay between the germline ends. CDR3 protein: CASSLQTVGETQYF. The CDR3 DNA is TGTGCCAGCAGTCTCCAGACAGTCGGGGAGACCCAGTACTTC.

Ten or more counts support this clonotype. The chain carries TRBV5-6 and TRBJ2-1; D possibly corresponds to TRBD2 (5 bases). The CDR3 totals 18 residues. Per the germline V gene, CDR1 is SGHDT and CDR2 is YYEEEE. Trimming left V 6 bases short and J 1 base short, with 23 bases between. The CDR3 DNA sequence: TGTGCCAGCAACGTCGCTCTAGCTCCCTCATATTCCTACAATGAGCAGTTCTTC. This sequence encodes CASNVALAPSYSYNEQFF. Full variable domain (rest looked up from reference TRBV5-6 and TRBJ2-1): DAGVTQSPTHLIKTRGQQVTLRCSPKSGHDTVSWYQQALGQGPQFIFQYYEEEERQRGNFPDRFSGHQFPNYSSELNVNALLLGDSALYLCASNVALAPSYSYNEQFFGPGTRLTVL.

This clonotype was seen many times. This chain uses TRBV3-1 with TRBJ2-1; perhaps TRBD2 as D (5 bases). The CDR3 extends over 13 amino acids. The V end lost 1 base, the J end lost 6 bases, and 7 bases lay between the germline ends. Germline V CDR1 and CDR2: LGHDT, YNNKEL (reference sequence). The CDR3 is CASSQGRFNEQFF. The CDR3 region has the DNA TGTGCCAGCAGCCAAGGGAGGTTCAATGAGCAGTTCTTC.

This clonotype came up a few times. The chain employs TRBV28 and TRBJ2-1, with 14 bases that match TRBD2. The CDR3 spans 17 residues. CDR1 MDHEN and CDR2 SYDVKM come from the germline V gene. Trimming took 3 bases from V and 7 from J; bases not matched to a gene: 8. CDR3 sequence reads: CASSLGSGLAGVNEQFF. In DNA, the CDR3 is TGTGCCAGCAGTTTGGGTTCGGGACTAGCGGGAGTAAATGAGCAGTTCTTC.

This clonotype was recorded at least ten times. This chain joins TRBV5-1 and TRBJ2-2, with D unclear. V was shortened by 0 bases and J by 2 bases, with 8 bases between the two germline ends. Germline loops: CDR1 SGHRS, CDR2 YFSETQ. CDR3 length: 15 amino acids. The CDR3 spells CASSLGPQNTGELFF. The CDR3 coding sequence is TGCGCCAGCAGCTTGGGGCCCCAAAACACCGGGGAGCTGTTTTTT.

V usage is TRBV24-1 and J usage is TRBJ1-5; 10 bases agree with TRBD1. The CDR3 contains 16 residues. Losses at the gene ends were 3 bases for V and 6 bases for J; bases not matched to a gene: 7. Germline assignment: CDR1 KGHDR and CDR2 SFDVKD. The CDR3 sequence is CATSDRSGTGAQPQHF. In nucleotides, the CDR3 is TGTGCCACCAGTGATCGCTCCGGGACAGGGGCTCAGCCCCAGCATTTT.

The table lists this clonotype with many counts. The rearrangement links TRBV28 to TRBJ2-5; unclear D gene. The CDR3 length is 12 residues. The V end lost 5 bases, the J end lost 4 bases, and 8 bases lay between the germline ends. Germline V gives CDR1 MDHEN, CDR2 SYDVKM. The CDR3 is CASSPMGETQYF. CDR3 coding DNA: TGTGCCAGCAGTCCTATGGGAGAGACCCAGTACTTC.

This clonotype was counted many times. V and J are TRBV12-3 or TRBV12-4 and TRBJ2-3; no clear D gene. CDR3 length: 13 residues. V lost 0 bases and J 8 bases, leaving 9 bases between the germline ends. CDR3: CASSLARGITQYF. CDR3 bases: TGTGCCAGCAGTTTAGCGCGAGGAATTACGCAGTATTTT.

The chain links TRBV20-1 to TRBJ2-7, with 13 nucleotides matching TRBD2. V gave up 5 bases and J gave up 3 bases; unmatched junction bases: 7. Germline assignment: CDR1 DFQATT and CDR2 SNEGSKA (reference sequence). This CDR3 region has 15 residues. DNA of the CDR3: TGCAGTGCTCCGGGGACTAGCGGGGCGCTCTACGAGCAGTACTTC. As protein: CSAPGTSGALYEQYF.

This clonotype was detected only a few times. Germline is not matched at one junction end, which may reflect a read error. CDR3 DNA sequence: TGTGCCAGCCCACCGCCCTCTCTAGCGGGATCCATCACAGATACGCAGTATTTT. It specifies CASPPPSLAGSITDTQYF. This rearrangement joins TRBV18 to TRBJ2-3, with TRBD2 matching over 9 bases. The CDR3 loop spans 18 amino acids. Germline assignment: CDR1 KGHSH and CDR2 LQKENI.

This clonotype was counted once. This may be a read error: a much more frequent sequence differs by one nucleotide. J is TRBJ2-3 and V is TRBV7-9, with 12 bases lining up with TRBD2. Germline lookup yields CDR1 SEHNR and CDR2 FQNEAQ (reference sequence). With 3 bases clipped from V and 7 bases from J, the junction kept 5 bases outside the gene matches. The CDR3 length is 15 residues. The CDR3 DNA sequence: TGTGCCAGCAGCTTGACTAGCGGGAGTGGGCATACGCAGTATTTT. Translation gives CASSLTSGSGHTQYF.

In DNA, the CDR3 is TGCAGTGCTCAACAGGGCGATGGCTACACCTTC. This codes for CSAQQGDGYTF. The chain combines TRBV20-1 with TRBJ1-2; TRBD1 is a possible D gene (6 bases). V was pared by 5 bases and J by 6 bases, with 10 bases between. CDR1 is DFQATT and CDR2 is SNEGSKA in the germline V gene (reference sequence). The CDR3 contains 11 residues.

This clonotype occurred many times. The genes are TRBV2 and TRBJ2-5; D possibly corresponds to TRBD2 (6 bases). Trimming left V 4 bases short and J 5 bases short, with 17 bases between. The CDR3 is 15 residues long. The V gene's germline CDR1 is SNHLY and CDR2 FYNNEI. The CDR3 is CASSGDVEGMETQYF. CDR3 nucleotide sequence: TGTGCCAGCAGTGGGGACGTGGAGGGGATGGAGACCCAGTACTTC.

This clonotype appeared many times. The genes are TRBV7-3 and TRBJ2-1; a possible D gene is TRBD2 (5 bases). V gave up 3 bases and J gave up 8 bases, with 11 bases separating them. The germline V gene has CDR1 SGHTA and CDR2 FQGTGA. CDR3 length equals 13 residues. The CDR3 is CASSFQLGDEQFF. The CDR3 DNA sequence: TGTGCCAGCAGCTTCCAACTAGGCGATGAGCAGTTCTTC.

As concerns this clonotype: The junction departs from the called germline gene at one end, perhaps through a read error. This chain uses TRBV5-5 with TRBJ1-1; 8 bases agree with TRBD1. From germline, CDR1 is SGHKS and CDR2 YYEKEE (reference sequence). There are 14 residues in the CDR3. DNA of the CDR3: TGTGCCGGCAGCGGACAGGGAGGAGACACTGAAGCTTTCTTT. This translates into CAGSGQGGDTEAFF.

This clonotype was observed once. This chain joins TRBV5-4 and TRBJ2-1; D is possibly TRBD1 or TRBD2 (5 bases each). This CDR3 contains 17 residues. The ends were cut back, 1 base at V and 2 bases at J, with 16 bases in the middle. The germline V gene has CDR1 SGHNT and CDR2 YYREEE (reference sequence). CDR3 loop: CASSLLRGGLTYNEQFF. In DNA form, the CDR3 reads TGTGCCAGCAGCTTGCTCCGGGGCGGGTTGACCTACAATGAGCAGTTCTTC.

The chain has TRBV11-2 and TRBJ2-2; 10 nucleotides line up with TRBD2. The length of the CDR3 is 16 residues. J lost 6 bases, V lost 4 bases, and 8 bases had no gene match. Germline assignment: CDR1 SGHAT and CDR2 FQNNGV. CDR3 sequence: CASSSLLAGSSGELFF. In DNA, the CDR3 is TGTGCCAGCAGCTCCTTACTAGCGGGATCTTCCGGGGAGCTGTTTTTT.

The chain combines TRBV20-1 with TRBJ1-5; D is perhaps TRBD1 (5 bases). The CDR3 is 15 amino acids. With 4 bases removed from V and 0 bases from J, the gap between germline ends came to 13 bases. In germline, CDR1 is DFQATT, CDR2 SNEGSKA (reference sequence). CDR3 sequence: CSAKRGQGSNQPQHF. The CDR3 DNA reads as TGCAGTGCTAAAAGAGGCCAGGGTAGCAATCAGCCCCAGCATTTT.

The J gene is TRBJ2-5, the V gene TRBV10-1, with D perhaps assigned TRBD1 or TRBD2 (5 bases each). Trimming shortened V by 0 bases and J by 4 bases, and 9 bases separated the two germline ends. This CDR3 region has 14 residues. Germline V lookup: CDR1 WNHNN, CDR2 SYGVQD (reference sequence). The CDR3 reads CASSESRGRETQYF. In DNA form, the CDR3 reads TGCGCCAGCAGTGAGTCGAGGGGTCGAGAGACCCAGTACTTC.

This clonotype occurred many times. The gene calls are TRBV20-1 and TRBJ2-7; either TRBD1 or TRBD2 may fit D (5 bases each). The V and J ends lost 3 bases and 3 bases respectively, with 12 bases between them. There are 13 residues in the CDR3. Germline V lookup: CDR1 DFQATT, CDR2 SNEGSKA (reference sequence). The CDR3 DNA reads as TGCAGTGCTAGGGGGGACCATTACTACGAGCAGTACTTC. Translated: CSARGDHYYEQYF.

This clonotype was seen a handful of times. The rearrangement links TRBV9 to TRBJ2-7, with D perhaps assigned TRBD1 or TRBD2 (6 bases each). The germline V gene has CDR1 SGDLS and CDR2 YYNGEE. Trimming removed 0 bases at V and 3 bases at J, with 13 bases between. The CDR3 totals 15 residues. The CDR3 DNA reads as TGTGCCAGCAGCGTAGAAGGGGGGCACAACTACGAGCAGTACTTC. It specifies CASSVEGGHNYEQYF.

This clonotype was counted ten times or more. The V call is TRBV20-1, the J call TRBJ1-1; D is ambiguous. The V end lost 0 bases, the J end lost 2 bases, and 10 bases lay between the germline ends. The CDR3 length is 14 residues. Germline assignment: CDR1 DFQATT and CDR2 SNEGSKA (reference sequence). The CDR3 protein is CSARDRQANTEAFF. The CDR3 DNA reads TGCAGTGCTAGAGATAGACAAGCTAACACTGAAGCTTTCTTT.

Ten or more counts support this clonotype. The chain is built from TRBV19 and TRBJ1-5; D is undetermined. The ends were cut back, 8 bases at V and 1 base at J, with 9 bases in the middle. Germline V CDR1 and CDR2: LNHDA, SQIVND (reference sequence). The CDR3 has 13 residues. CDR3: CASSSESNQPQHF. DNA for the CDR3: TGTGCCAGTTCGTCGGAGAGCAATCAGCCCCAGCATTTT.

This clonotype appeared many times. The rearrangement links TRBV28 to TRBJ2-7; a possible D gene is TRBD2 (6 bases). The CDR3 is made up of 15 amino acids. CDR1 and CDR2 from the germline V gene are MDHEN and SYDVKM. With 5 bases removed from V and 3 bases from J, the gap between germline ends came to 17 bases. The DNA of the CDR3 is TGTGCCAGCAGTCTCGGCGGGGTTCAAGGCTACGAGCAGTACTTC. Its translation: CASSLGGVQGYEQYF.

This clonotype was counted a few times. The chain links TRBV7-6 to TRBJ2-3; no reliable D call. The CDR3 is 12 amino acids. The germline V and J ends were trimmed by 5 bases and 6 bases, with 9 bases remaining between them. Per germline, CDR1 SGHVS and CDR2 FNYEAQ. CDR3 DNA: TGTGCCAGCAGCGCTAACTGGGATACGCAGTATTTT. Residues: CASSANWDTQYF. Looking up the rest from reference TRBV7-6 and TRBJ2-3 gives the full variable domain: GAGVSQSPRYKVTKRGQDVALRCDPISGHVSLYWYRQALGQGPEFLTYFNYEAQQDKSGLPNDRFSAERPEGSISTLTIQRTEQRDSAMYRCASSANWDTQYFGPGTRLTVL.

This CDR3 reads CASTTQGSGSTDTQYF. CDR3 nucleotides: TGCGCCAGCACTACCCAGGGTAGCGGGTCCACAGATACGCAGTATTTT. This sequence joins TRBV10-1 and TRBJ2-3; 7 bases are shared with TRBD2. Losses at the gene ends were 7 bases for V and 2 bases for J; bases not matched to a gene: 12. CDR1 is WNHNN and CDR2 is SYGVQD in the germline V gene (reference sequence). The CDR3 is made up of 16 amino acids.

V and J are TRBV10-3 and TRBJ2-2, with 7 bases lining up with TRBD2. Unmatched junction bases numbered 10, after V lost 7 bases and J lost 2 bases. There are 16 residues in the CDR3. Germline-derived CDR1 and CDR2 are ENHRY and SYGVKD. The CDR3 here is CAINGREGLNTGELFF. In DNA, the CDR3 is TGTGCCATCAACGGCAGGGAGGGATTAAACACCGGGGAGCTGTTTTTT.